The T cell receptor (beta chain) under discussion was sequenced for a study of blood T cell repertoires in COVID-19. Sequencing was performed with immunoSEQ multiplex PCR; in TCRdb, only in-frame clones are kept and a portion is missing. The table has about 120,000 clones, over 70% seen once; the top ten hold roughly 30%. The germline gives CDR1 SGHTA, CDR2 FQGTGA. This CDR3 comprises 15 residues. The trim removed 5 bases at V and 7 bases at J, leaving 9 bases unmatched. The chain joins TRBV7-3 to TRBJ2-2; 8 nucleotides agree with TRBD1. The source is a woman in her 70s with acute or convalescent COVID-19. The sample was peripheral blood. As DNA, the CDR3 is TGTGCCAGCAGCCCCCAAGGACAGGGATACGGGGAGCTGTTTTTT. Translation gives CASSPQGQGYGELFF. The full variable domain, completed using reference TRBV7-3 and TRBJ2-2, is GAGVSQTPSNKVTEKGKYVELRCDPISGHTALYWYRQSLGQGPEFLIYFQGTGAADDSGLPNDRFFAVRPEGSVSTLKIQRTERGDSAVYLCASSPQGQGYGELFFGEGSRLTVL.